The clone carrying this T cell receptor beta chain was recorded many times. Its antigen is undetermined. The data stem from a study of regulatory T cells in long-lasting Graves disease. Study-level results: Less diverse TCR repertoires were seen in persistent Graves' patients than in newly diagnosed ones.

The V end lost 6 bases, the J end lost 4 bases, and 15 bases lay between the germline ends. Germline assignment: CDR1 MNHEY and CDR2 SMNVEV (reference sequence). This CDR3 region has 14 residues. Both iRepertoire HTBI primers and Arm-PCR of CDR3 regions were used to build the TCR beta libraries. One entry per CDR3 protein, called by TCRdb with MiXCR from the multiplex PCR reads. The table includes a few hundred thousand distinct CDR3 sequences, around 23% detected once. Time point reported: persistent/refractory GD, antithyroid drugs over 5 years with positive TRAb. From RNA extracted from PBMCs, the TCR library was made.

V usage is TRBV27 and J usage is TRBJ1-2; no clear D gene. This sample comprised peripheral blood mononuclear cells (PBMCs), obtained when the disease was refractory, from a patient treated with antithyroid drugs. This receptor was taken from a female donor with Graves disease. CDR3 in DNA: TGTGCCAGCAGCGAGGAACCCCTTATCTATGGCTACACCTTC. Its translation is CASSEEPLIYGYTF.